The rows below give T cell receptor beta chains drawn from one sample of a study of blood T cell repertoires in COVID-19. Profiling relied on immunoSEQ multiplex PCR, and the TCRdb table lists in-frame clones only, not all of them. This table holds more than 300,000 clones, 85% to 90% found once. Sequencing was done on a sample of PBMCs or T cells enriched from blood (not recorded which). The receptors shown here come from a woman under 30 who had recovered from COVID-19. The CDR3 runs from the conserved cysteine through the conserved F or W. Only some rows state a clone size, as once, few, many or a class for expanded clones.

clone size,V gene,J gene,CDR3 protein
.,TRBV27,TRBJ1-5,CASSKFGQGGNQPQHF
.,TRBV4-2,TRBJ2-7,CASSHSSAQGHYEQYF
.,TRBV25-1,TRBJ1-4,CASSEGWSNEKLFF
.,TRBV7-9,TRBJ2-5,CASTLLGGADQETQYF
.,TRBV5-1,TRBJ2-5,CASSQQGFQETQYF
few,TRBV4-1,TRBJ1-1,CASSQDHRGGNTEAFF
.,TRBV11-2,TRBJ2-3,CASSLLDTQYF
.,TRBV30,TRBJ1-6,CAWSVRDRGLSPLHF
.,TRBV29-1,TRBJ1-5,CSVPGTVGQPQHF
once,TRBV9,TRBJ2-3,CASSVTTGITSTDTQYF
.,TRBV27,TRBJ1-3,CASSLGGIGNTIYF
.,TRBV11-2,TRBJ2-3,CASSQYTDTQYF
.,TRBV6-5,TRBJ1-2,CASSPTGHSYGYTF
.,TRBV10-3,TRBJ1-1,CAISGTGGTEAFF
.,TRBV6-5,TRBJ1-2,CASSPRRGANYGYTF
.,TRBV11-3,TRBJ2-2,CASSLVGGGTGELFF
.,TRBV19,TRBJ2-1,CASSIGLAGGRNEQFF
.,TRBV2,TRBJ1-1,CASSENRGGTEAFF
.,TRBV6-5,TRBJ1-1,CASSSVNTEAFF
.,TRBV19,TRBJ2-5,CASSPSRGETQYF
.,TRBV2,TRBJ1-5,CASTDRGGNQPQHF
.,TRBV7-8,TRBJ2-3,CASSLSGLAGLDTQYF
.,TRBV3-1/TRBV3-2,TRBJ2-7,CASSPLIGGPNEQYF
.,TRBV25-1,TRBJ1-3,CASSSLQALSGNTIYF
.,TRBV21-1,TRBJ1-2,CASSKVGRQANYGYTF
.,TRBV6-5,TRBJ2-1,CASSPASGGYNEQFF
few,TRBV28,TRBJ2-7,CASSPYLAPAGEQYF
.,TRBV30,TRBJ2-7,CAWSVHSPTSYEQYF
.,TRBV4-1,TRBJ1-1,CASRGQRQKNTEAFF
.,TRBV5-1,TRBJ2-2,CASSDGGYSSGELFF